The T cell receptor (beta chain) described here comes from a study of T cells after yellow fever vaccination. This CDR3 comprises 15 residues. Unmatched junction bases numbered 5, after V lost 3 bases and J lost 3 bases. Germline assignment: CDR1 LNHDA and CDR2 SQIVND (reference sequence). TCRdb called the 5' RACE reads again in MiXCR, with one record for every CDR3 protein. This sample has a few hundred thousand distinct CDR3 sequences, with 8.5% to 10% found just once. The gene calls are TRBV19 and TRBJ2-1, with 7 nucleotides matching TRBD1. Sequencing used PBMCs, obtained on the day of the first yellow fever vaccination. This clonotype was sampled from a man aged 18 to 30 who received the YFV17D yellow fever vaccine. The CDR3 here is CASSMLGTVYNEQFF. The CDR3 DNA reads TGTGCCAGTAGTATGTTAGGGACAGTCTACAATGAGCAGTTCTTC. Combining the CDR3 with reference TRBV19 and TRBJ2-1 gives the whole variable domain DGGITQSPKYLFRKEGQNVTLSCEQNLNHDAMYWYRQDPGQGLRLIYYSQIVNDFQKGDIAEGYSVSREKKESFPLTVTSAQKNPTAFYLCASSMLGTVYNEQFFGPGTRLTVL.